This T cell receptor (beta chain) comes out of a study of blood T cell repertoires in COVID-19 (dated by TCRdb to the early 2020s). At the level of the whole study: The collaborator samples originated in the United States, Italy and Spain and spanned the acute and convalescent phases of COVID-19. The prospective study material was composed of cDNA or gDNA derived from T cells, B-cell-depleted T cells, or PBMCs. Subjects who had been exposed to COVID-19, were actively infected with it, or had recovered from it provided the deeply sampled blood TCRbeta repertoires that made up the dataset. The repertoires were released in a freely available public database intended as a resource for research on the immune response to SARS-CoV-2. The samples were drawn from the first 160 participants of the ongoing ImmuneRACE study and from 1,200 or so subjects provided by 6 global collaborators. Sample metadata almost always included a de-identified subject ID, COVID-19 status, age in years and sex. Where available, HLA class I and class II types were obtained from metadata supplied by the sample provider rather than from assay-based typing.

Broad study findings and their caveats: Clinical and demographic metadata were provided uncurated, with the amount varying by source and participant.

A second Seattle source provided samples from volunteer blood donors who had recovered from COVID-19. Whole blood was collected in K2EDTA tubes by collaborating institutions according to the institutions' own protocols. For TCRbeta analysis, collaborators shipped samples in one of three forms: frozen whole blood, isolated PBMCs, or DNA extracted from either of those sample types. The V end loses 2 bases and the J end loses 0 bases, and a stretch of 18 bases separates them. The CDR3 runs 19 amino acids, cysteine and phenylalanine included. CDR3 DNA only is kept here, 57 bases in frame from base 1. In the germline V gene (reference sequence), CDR1 corresponds to SGHKS and CDR2 to YYEKEE. With respect to this clone: Its antigen is not yet known. Base qualities are not recorded, but no much larger clone differs from it by a single base.

The immunoSEQ Assay, a bias-controlled multiplex PCR, was used to amplify TCRbeta CDR3 regions from genomic DNA. The authors processed their data as follows. Within the assay, amplification of reference gene primers was used to estimate how many nucleated cells each sample contained. To quantify the absolute abundance of each unique TCRbeta CDR3 rearrangement, sequence reads were collapsed and filtered. For each sample, productive Simpson clonality was calculated as the square root of Simpson's diversity index over productive rearrangements. Not all clones reach the TCRdb copy of this immuneACCESS table, which keeps in-frame sequences only. Checked studies attribute under half of the gap to unresolved V genes and leave the rest unexplained. V, J and clone size are those of that table, while D and trimming were read from the DNA. The sample data list 200,000 to 250,000 clones, and about 89% of these were observed just once. The ten largest clones represent under 7.5% of the sample.

The sequenced material came from peripheral blood. The clonotype comes from a man between 60 and 75 years old who had recovered from COVID-19. The chain joins TRBV5-5 to TRBJ1-6; TRBD1 is a weak D gene call, 6 bases matching. CDR3 reads: CASSFRDTAPNSYNSPLHF. The DNA sequence is TGTGCCAGCAGCTTCCGGGACACGGCCCCAAACTCCTATAATTCACCCCTCCACTTT.